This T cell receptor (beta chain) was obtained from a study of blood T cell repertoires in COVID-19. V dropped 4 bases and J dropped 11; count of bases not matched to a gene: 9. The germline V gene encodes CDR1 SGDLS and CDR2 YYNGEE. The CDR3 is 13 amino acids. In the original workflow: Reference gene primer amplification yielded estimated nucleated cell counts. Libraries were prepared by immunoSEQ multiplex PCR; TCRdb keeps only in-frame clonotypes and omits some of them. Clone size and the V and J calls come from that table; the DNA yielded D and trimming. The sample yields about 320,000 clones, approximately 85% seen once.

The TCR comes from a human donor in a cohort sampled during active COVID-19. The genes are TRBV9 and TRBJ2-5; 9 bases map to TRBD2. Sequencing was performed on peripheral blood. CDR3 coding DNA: TGTGCCAGCAGCCCTCGCCTAGCGGGGTTACAGTACTTC. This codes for CASSPRLAGLQYF.